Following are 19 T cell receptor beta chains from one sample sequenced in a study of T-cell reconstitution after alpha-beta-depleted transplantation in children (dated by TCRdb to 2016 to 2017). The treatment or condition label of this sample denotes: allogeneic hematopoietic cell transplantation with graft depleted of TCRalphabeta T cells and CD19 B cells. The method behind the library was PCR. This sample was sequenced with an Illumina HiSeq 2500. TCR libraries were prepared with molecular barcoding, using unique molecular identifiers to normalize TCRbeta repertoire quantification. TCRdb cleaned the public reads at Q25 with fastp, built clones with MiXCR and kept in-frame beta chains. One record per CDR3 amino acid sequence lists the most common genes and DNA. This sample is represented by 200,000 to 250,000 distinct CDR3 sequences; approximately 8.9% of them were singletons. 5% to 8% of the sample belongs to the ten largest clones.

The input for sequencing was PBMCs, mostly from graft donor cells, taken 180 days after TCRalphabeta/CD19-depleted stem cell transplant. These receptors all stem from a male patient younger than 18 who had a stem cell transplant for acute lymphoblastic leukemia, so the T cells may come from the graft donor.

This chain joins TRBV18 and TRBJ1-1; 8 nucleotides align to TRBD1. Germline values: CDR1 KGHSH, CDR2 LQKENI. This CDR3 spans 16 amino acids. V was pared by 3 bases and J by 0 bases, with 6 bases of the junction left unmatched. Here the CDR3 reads CASSPYYRGLNTEAFF. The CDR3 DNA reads TGTGCCAGCTCACCTTATTACAGGGGGTTGAACACTGAAGCTTTCTTT.

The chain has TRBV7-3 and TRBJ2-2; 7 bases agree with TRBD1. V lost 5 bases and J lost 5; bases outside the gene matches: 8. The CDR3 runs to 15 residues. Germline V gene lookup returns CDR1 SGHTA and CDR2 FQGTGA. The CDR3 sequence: CASSQDRAPTGELFF. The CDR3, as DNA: TGTGCCAGCAGCCAAGACAGGGCTCCAACCGGGGAGCTGTTTTTT.

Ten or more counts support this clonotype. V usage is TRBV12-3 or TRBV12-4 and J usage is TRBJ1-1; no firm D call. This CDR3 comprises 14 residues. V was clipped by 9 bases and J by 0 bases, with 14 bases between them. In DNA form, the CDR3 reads TGTGCCAGTTACAGTGGGCAGCTGAACACTGAAGCTTTCTTT. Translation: CASYSGQLNTEAFF.

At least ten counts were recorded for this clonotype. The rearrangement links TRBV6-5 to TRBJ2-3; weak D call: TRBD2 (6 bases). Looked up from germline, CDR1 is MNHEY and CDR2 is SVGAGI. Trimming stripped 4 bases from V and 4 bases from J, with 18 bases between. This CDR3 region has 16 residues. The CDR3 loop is CASSSRWGGSADTQYF. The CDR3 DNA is TGTGCCAGCAGTTCGAGGTGGGGAGGTTCGGCAGATACGCAGTATTTT.

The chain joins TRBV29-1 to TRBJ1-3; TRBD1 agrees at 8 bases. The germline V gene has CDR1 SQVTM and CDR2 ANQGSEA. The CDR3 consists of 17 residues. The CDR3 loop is CGDAGTGYNRSGNTIYF. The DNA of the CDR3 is TGCGGCGACGCCGGGACAGGCTATAACCGCTCTGGAAACACCATATATTTT.

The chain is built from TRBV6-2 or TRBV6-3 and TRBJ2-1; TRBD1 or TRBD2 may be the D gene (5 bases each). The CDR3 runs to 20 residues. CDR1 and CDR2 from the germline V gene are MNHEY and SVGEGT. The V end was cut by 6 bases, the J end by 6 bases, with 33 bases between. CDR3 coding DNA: TGTGCCAGCAGAAAGTTCCTCTCTTCTAGAGGGGAATTCCAGGGCAATGAGCAGTTCTTC. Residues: CASRKFLSSRGEFQGNEQFF.

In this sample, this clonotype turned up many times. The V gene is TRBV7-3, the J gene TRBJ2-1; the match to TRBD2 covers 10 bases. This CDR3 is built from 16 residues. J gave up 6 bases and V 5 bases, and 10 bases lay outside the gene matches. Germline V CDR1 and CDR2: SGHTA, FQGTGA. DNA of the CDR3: TGTGCCAGCAGCGTCTTGTCTAGCGGGGGATTCAATGAGCAGTTCTTC. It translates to CASSVLSSGGFNEQFF.

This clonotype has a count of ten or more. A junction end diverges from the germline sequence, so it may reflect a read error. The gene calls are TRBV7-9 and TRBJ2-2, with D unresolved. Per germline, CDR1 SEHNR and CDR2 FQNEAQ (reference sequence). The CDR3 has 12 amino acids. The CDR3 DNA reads TGTGCCAGCACCTTAGGAGCCGGGGAGCTGTTTTTT. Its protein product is CASTLGAGELFF.

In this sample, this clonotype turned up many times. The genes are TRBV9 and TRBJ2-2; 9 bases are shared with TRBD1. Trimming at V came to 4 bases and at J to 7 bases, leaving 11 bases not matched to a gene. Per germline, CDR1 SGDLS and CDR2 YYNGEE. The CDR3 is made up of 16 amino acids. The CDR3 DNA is TGTGCCAGCAGCCAGCTCCGGACAGGGGAGAACGGGGAGCTGTTTTTT. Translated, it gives CASSQLRTGENGELFF.

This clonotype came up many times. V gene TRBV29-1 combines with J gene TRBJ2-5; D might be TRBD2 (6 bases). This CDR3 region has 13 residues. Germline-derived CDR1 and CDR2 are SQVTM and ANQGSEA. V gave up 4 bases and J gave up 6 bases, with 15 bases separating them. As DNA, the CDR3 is TGCAGCGTTGTGGGGGGACCGGCCCAGACCCAGTACTTC. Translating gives CSVVGGPAQTQYF.

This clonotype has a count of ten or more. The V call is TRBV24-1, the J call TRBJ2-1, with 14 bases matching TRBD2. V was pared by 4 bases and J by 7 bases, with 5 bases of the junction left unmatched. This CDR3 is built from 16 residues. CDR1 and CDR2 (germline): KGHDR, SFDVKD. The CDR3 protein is CATSDRTSGRFNEQFF. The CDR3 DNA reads TGTGCCACCAGTGACCGGACTAGCGGGAGGTTTAATGAGCAGTTCTTC.

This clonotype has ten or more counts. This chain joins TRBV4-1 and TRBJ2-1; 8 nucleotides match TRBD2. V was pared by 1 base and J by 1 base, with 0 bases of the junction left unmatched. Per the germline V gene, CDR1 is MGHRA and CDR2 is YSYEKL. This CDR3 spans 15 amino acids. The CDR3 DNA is TGCGCCAGCAGCCAAGGACTAGCGTCCTACAATGAGCAGTTCTTC. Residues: CASSQGLASYNEQFF.

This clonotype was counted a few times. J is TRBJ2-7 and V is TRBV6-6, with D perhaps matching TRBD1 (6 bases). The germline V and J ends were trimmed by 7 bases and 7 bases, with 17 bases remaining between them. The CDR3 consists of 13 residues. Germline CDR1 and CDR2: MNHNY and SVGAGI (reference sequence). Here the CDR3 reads CASTSTGIREQYF. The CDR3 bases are TGTGCCAGCACCTCTACAGGGATTCGGGAGCAGTACTTC.

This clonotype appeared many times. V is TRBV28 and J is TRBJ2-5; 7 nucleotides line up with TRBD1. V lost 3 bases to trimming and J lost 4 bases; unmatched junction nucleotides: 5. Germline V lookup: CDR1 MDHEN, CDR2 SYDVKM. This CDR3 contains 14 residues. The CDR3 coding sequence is TGTGCCAGCAGTTTCCGAACAGGGGTAGAGACCCAGTACTTC. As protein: CASSFRTGVETQYF.

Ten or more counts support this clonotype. The CDR3 DNA follows: TGTGCCAGCAGCTTAGAATACGGCCCTCCGGCTGAAGCTTTCTTT. It specifies CASSLEYGPPAEAFF. The chain has TRBV11-2 and TRBJ1-1; unclear D gene. Germline-derived CDR1 and CDR2 are SGHAT and FQNNGV. Trimming took off 0 bases at V and 6 bases at J, with 14 bases between the two ends. This CDR3 contains 15 residues.

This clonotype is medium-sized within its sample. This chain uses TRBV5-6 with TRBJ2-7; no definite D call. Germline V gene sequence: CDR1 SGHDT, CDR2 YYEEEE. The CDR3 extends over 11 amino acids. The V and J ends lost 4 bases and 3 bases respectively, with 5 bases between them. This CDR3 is CASSRVYEQYF. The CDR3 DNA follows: TGTGCCAGCAGCAGGGTCTACGAGCAGTACTTC.

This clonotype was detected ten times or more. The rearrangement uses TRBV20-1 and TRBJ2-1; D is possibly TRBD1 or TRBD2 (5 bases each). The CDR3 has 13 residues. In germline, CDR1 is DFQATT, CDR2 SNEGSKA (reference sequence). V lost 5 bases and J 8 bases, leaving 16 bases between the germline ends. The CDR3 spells CSASGTDGYEQFF. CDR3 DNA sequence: TGCAGTGCTTCCGGGACGGATGGTTATGAGCAGTTCTTC.

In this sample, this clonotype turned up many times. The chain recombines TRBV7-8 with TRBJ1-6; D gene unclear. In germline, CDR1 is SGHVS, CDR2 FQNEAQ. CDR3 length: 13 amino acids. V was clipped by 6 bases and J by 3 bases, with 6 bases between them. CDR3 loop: CASRQSYNSPLHF. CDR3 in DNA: TGTGCCAGCAGACAGAGCTATAATTCACCCCTCCACTTT.

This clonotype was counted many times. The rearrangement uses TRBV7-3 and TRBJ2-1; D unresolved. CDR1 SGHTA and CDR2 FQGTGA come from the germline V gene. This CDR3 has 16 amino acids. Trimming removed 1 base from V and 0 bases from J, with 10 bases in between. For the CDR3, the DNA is TGTGCCAGCAGCTTAATGGGGTCGAGCTCCTACAATGAGCAGTTCTTC. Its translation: CASSLMGSSSYNEQFF. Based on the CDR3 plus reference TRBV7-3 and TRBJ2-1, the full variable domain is GAGVSQTPSNKVTEKGKYVELRCDPISGHTALYWYRQSLGQGPEFLIYFQGTGAADDSGLPNDRFFAVRPEGSVSTLKIQRTERGDSAVYLCASSLMGSSSYNEQFFGPGTRLTVL.